The clone carrying this T cell receptor beta chain has ten or more counts. Its antigen is not known. The data originate from a study of T cells after yellow fever vaccination. Study-wide points: There was a possibility that FACS-sorted repertoires contained abundant clonotypes contaminating from the bulk population. Subsequent to the booster, the majority of primary-vaccination clones reappeared (less than 97% CD4, about 90% CD8).

TCRdb re-called the 5' RACE reads with MiXCR, one entry per CDR3 protein. The sample holds 200,000 to 250,000 distinct CDR3 sequences; under 3.5% are singletons and the top ten take about 3%. Trimming left V 5 bases short and J 9 bases short, with 11 bases between. The CDR3 extends over 12 amino acids. The germline CDR1 and CDR2 sequences are SGHVS and FNYEAQ. The V and J genes are TRBV7-6 and TRBJ2-1; no firm D call. Sequences were derived from CD4+ T cells sorted from PBMCs, sampled 10 days after the yellow fever booster vaccination. This clonotype was obtained from a man younger than 30 who received the YFV17D yellow fever vaccine. The DNA of the CDR3 is TGTGCCAGCAGCCCACTTGGGCGTGAGCAGTTCTTC. It yields the protein CASSPLGREQFF.